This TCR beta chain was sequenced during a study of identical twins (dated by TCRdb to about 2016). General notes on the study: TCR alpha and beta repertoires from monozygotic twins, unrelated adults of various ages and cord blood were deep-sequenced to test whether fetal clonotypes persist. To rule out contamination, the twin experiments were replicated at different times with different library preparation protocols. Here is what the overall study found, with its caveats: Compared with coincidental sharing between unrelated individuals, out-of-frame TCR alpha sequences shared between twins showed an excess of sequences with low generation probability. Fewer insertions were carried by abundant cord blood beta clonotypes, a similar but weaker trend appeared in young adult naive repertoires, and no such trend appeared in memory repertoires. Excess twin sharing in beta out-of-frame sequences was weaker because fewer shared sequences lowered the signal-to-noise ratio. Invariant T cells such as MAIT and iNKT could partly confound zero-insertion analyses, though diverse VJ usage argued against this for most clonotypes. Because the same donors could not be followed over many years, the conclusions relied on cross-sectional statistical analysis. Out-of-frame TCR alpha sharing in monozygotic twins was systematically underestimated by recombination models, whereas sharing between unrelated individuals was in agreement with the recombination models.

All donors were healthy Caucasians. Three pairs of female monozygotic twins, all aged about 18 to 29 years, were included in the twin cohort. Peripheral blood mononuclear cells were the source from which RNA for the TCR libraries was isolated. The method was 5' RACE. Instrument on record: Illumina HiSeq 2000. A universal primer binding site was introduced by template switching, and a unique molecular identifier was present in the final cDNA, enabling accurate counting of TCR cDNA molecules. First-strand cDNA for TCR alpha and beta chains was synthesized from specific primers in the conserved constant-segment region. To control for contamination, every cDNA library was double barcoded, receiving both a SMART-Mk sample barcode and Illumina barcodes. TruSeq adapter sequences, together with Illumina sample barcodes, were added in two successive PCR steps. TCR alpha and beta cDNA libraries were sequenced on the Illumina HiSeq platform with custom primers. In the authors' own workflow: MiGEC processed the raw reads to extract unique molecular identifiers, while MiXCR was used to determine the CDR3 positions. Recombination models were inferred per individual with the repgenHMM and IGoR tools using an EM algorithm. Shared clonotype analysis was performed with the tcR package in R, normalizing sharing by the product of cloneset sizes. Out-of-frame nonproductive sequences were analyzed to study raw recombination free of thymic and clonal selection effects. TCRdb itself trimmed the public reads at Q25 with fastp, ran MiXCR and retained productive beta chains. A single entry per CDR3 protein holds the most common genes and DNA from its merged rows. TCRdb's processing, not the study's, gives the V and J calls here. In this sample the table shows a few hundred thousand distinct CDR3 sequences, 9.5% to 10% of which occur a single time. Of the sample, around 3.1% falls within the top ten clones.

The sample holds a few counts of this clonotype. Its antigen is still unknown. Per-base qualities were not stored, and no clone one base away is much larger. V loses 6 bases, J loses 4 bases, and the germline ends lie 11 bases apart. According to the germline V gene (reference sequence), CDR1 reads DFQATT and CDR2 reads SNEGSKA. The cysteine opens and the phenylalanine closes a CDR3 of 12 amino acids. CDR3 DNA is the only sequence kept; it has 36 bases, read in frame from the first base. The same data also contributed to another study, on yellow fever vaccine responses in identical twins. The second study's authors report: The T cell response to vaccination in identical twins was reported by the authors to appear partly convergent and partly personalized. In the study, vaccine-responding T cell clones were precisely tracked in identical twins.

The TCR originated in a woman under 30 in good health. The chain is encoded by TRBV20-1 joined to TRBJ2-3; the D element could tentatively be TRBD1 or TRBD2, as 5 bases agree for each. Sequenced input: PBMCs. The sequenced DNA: TGCAGTGCCCGAAGGGACGCAGATACGCAGTATTTT. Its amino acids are CSARRDADTQYF.